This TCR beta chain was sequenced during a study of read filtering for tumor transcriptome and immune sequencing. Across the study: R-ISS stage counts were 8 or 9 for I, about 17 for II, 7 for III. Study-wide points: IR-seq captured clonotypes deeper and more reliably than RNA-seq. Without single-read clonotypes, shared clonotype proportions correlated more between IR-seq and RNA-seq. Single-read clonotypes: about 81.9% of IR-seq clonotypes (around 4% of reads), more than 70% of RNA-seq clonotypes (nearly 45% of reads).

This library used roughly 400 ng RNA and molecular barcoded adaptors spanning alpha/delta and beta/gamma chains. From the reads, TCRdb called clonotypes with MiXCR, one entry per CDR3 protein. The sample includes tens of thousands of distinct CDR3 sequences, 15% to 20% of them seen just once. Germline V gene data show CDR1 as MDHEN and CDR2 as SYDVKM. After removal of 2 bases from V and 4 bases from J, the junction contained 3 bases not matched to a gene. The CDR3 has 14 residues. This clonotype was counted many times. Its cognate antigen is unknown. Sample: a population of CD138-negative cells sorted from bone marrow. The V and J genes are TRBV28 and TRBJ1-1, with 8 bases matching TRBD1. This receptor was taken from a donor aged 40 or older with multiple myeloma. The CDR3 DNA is TGTGCCAGCAGTTTAGCAGGGGGCGGCACTGAAGCTTTCTTT. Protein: CASSLAGGGTEAFF.